A single sample is the source of the 32 T cell receptor beta chains below, sequenced in a study of T cell repertoires in cytomegalovirus infection. TCRdb re-called the reads through MiXCR, storing one row per CDR3 protein. The sample shows fewer than 950,000 distinct CDR3 sequences, approximately 32% of them seen only once. These receptors have no identified antigens. Sequenced material: cultured CD8+ T cells from PBMCs, taken from culture after CMV antigen stimulation. The source of these receptors is a human donor in good health (CMV status not recorded). Some clones in this sample may be carry-over from other donors' samples.

The sample holds many counts of this clonotype. The chain uses TRBV6-1 and TRBJ2-7, with 9 bases that match TRBD1. CDR1 is MNHNS, CDR2 SASEGT, per germline. The CDR3 runs 13 residues. With 5 bases clipped from V and 3 bases from J, the junction kept 2 bases outside the gene matches. CDR3 in DNA: TGTGCCAGCAGTAGACAGGGGGACTACGAGCAGTACTTC. This gives the protein CASSRQGDYEQYF.

The V gene is TRBV5-8, the J gene TRBJ2-7, with D unresolved. This CDR3 has 13 residues. With 2 bases removed from V and 4 bases from J, the gap between germline ends came to 10 bases. Germline CDR1 and CDR2: SGHTS and YDEGEE. CDR3 residues: CASSLIAVYEQYV. For the CDR3, the DNA is TGTGCCAGCAGCTTAATAGCCGTTTACGAGCAGTACGTC.

The chain recombines TRBV6-6 with TRBJ2-7, with D unclear. V was pared by 6 bases and J by 2 bases, with 17 bases between. The germline V gene encodes CDR1 MNHNY and CDR2 SVGAGI (reference sequence). The CDR3 consists of 15 residues. The chain's CDR3 is CASRLCTLEPYEQYV. The CDR3 bases are TGTGCCAGCAGATTATGCACATTGGAGCCCTACGAGCAGTACGTC.

The rearrangement joins TRBV7-9 to TRBJ2-6; D remains unclear. Trimming removed 5 bases at V and 4 bases at J, with 12 bases between. The CDR3 has 15 amino acids. From germline, CDR1 is SEHNR and CDR2 FQNEAQ (reference sequence). DNA of the CDR3: TGTGCCAGCAGCACCCGGACCCTCGGGGCCAACGTCCTGACTTTC. Translation gives CASSTRTLGANVLTF.

This clonotype was detected once. This chain joins TRBV5-1 and TRBJ1-2; D gene unclear. V gave up 4 bases and J gave up 0 bases, with 13 bases separating them. Germline V gives CDR1 SGHRS, CDR2 YFSETQ. The CDR3 contains 15 residues. CDR3 loop: CASSPDLSTNYGYTF. CDR3 nucleotides: TGCGCCAGCAGCCCGGACTTGTCAACTAACTATGGCTACACCTTC.

J is TRBJ2-1 and V is TRBV28; D unclear. CDR3 length: 18 amino acids. Germline loops: CDR1 MDHEN, CDR2 SYDVKM. V gave up 1 base and J gave up 0 bases, with 16 bases separating them. CDR3 amino acids: CASSLLLQSYSSYNEQFF. CDR3 nucleotides: TGTGCCAGCAGTTTATTGCTTCAGAGTTACAGCTCCTACAATGAGCAGTTCTTC.

CDR3 sequence (DNA): TGTGCCAGCAGCCCGCGGGACCGGGAGTTGGATACGCAGTATTTT. Translated, it gives CASSPRDRELDTQYF. This sequence joins TRBV7-9 and TRBJ2-3; TRBD2 might be the D (6 bases). Trimming cost V 5 bases and J 6 bases, with 18 bases left between them. This CDR3 spans 15 amino acids. Germline CDR1 reads SEHNR; CDR2 reads FQNEAQ (reference sequence).

CDR3: CASSLTYGGNTEAFF. In DNA, the CDR3 is TGTGCCAGCAGCTTAACCTATGGGGGGAACACTGAAGCTTTCTTT. The V call is TRBV7-9, the J call TRBJ1-1; D might be TRBD1 (5 bases). The CDR3 has 15 amino acids. Trimming took 2 bases from V and 1 from J, leaving 11 bases between them. Germline CDR1 SEHNR, CDR2 FQNEAQ (reference sequence). Drawing the rest from reference TRBV7-9 and TRBJ1-1, the complete variable domain is DTGVSQNPRHKITKRGQNVTFRCDPISEHNRLYWYRQTLGQGPEFLTYFQNEAQLEKSRLLSDRFSAERPKGSFSTLEIQRTEQGDSAMYLCASSLTYGGNTEAFFGQGTRLTVV.

V and J are TRBV10-1 and TRBJ2-3, with 10 bases that match TRBD2. The CDR3 is made up of 18 amino acids. The trim removed 2 bases at V and 1 base at J, leaving 9 bases unmatched. The germline V gene encodes CDR1 WNHNN and CDR2 SYGVQD (reference sequence). The CDR3 sequence: CASSEQRGLAGGTDTQYF. The CDR3 coding sequence is TGCGCCAGCAGTGAGCAGAGAGGGCTAGCGGGGGGCACAGATACGCAGTATTTT.

The chain has TRBV28 and TRBJ1-5; 8 positions agree with TRBD1. CDR1 MDHEN and CDR2 SYDVKM come from the germline V gene. The CDR3 is 13 residues long. The J segment lost 7 bases and the V segment lost 5 bases, leaving 4 bases of the junction unmatched. The CDR3 here is CASSMTGAQPQHF. The CDR3 DNA reads TGTGCCAGCAGTATGACAGGGGCACAGCCCCAGCATTTT.

This sequence joins TRBV10-3 and TRBJ2-7, with D possibly TRBD2 on 5 matching bases. V shed 0 bases and J shed 3 bases, with 18 bases lying between them. The V gene's germline CDR1 is ENHRY and CDR2 SYGVKD. The CDR3 runs 17 residues. This chain's CDR3 is CAISESIVGGPNYEQYV. The DNA of the CDR3 is TGTGCCATCAGTGAGTCGATTGTAGGCGGGCCCAACTACGAGCAGTACGTC.

This clonotype has ten or more counts. The chain recombines TRBV4-3 with TRBJ2-2, with 9 bases matching TRBD2. Germline trimming cut 3 bases from V and 4 bases from J; bases unmatched to any gene: 0. The V gene's germline CDR1 is LGHNA and CDR2 YSLEER. This CDR3 is built from 14 residues. The DNA of the CDR3 is TGCGCCAGCAGCCAGGGACTAGCCACCGGGGAGCTGTTTTTT. This sequence encodes CASSQGLATGELFF.

This clonotype was seen a handful of times. The chain links TRBV5-4 to TRBJ2-1; D possibly matches TRBD1 or TRBD2 (5 bases each). CDR1 and CDR2 (germline): SGHNT, YYREEE (reference sequence). Trimming removed 1 base at V and 2 bases at J, with 13 bases between. CDR3 length equals 16 residues. Written as DNA, the CDR3 is TGTGCCAGCAGCTTGTGGGGACGCCGGGCCTACAATGAGCAGTTCTTC. Translation: CASSLWGRRAYNEQFF.

This clonotype was counted only a few times. CDR3 residues: CASRAGGRDSPLHF. Written as DNA, the CDR3 is TGTGCCAGCAGAGCCGGAGGGCGCGATTCACCCCTCCACTTT. The chain joins TRBV13 to TRBJ1-6; D gene uncertain. The CDR3 is 14 amino acids. Germline lookup yields CDR1 PRHDT and CDR2 FYEKMQ (reference sequence). Trimming took 6 bases from V and 8 from J, leaving 14 bases between them.

The chain joins TRBV5-5 to TRBJ1-1; D call uncertain. The V end was cut by 1 base, the J end by 6 bases, with 10 bases between. CDR1 SGHKS and CDR2 YYEKEE come from the germline V gene (reference sequence). This CDR3 has 13 residues. The CDR3 coding sequence is TGTGCCAGCAGCTTGAGCGTCAGCGCTGAAGCTTTCTTT. Translation gives CASSLSVSAEAFF. The full variable domain, its missing parts supplied by reference TRBV5-5 and TRBJ1-1, is DAGVTQSPTHLIKTRGQQVTLRCSPISGHKSVSWYQQVLGQGPQFIFQYYEKEERGRGNFPDRFSARQFPNYSSELNVNALLLGDSALYLCASSLSVSAEAFFGQGTRLTVV.

The chain is built from TRBV7-2 and TRBJ1-4, with 9 bases aligning to TRBD1. Germline assignment: CDR1 SGHTA and CDR2 FQGNSA. This CDR3 has 14 amino acids. Trimming took 5 bases from V and 7 from J; bases not matched to a gene: 5. CDR3 region: CASSIGQGTEKLFF. The CDR3 nucleotides are TGTGCCAGCAGCATCGGACAGGGGACTGAAAAACTGTTTTTT.

The CDR3 loop reads CASSFDLNTEAFF. Here the CDR3 DNA reads TGTGCCAGCAGCTTCGACCTGAACACTGAAGCTTTCTTT. The gene calls are TRBV7-9 and TRBJ1-1, with D uncertain. Germline assignment: CDR1 SEHNR and CDR2 FQNEAQ (reference sequence). V was cut by 3 bases and J by 0 bases, with 5 bases left in between. This CDR3 has 13 amino acids.

The sample holds a few counts of this clonotype. This chain's CDR3 is CASGTQTNSPLHF. As DNA, the CDR3 is TGTGCCAGCGGAACCCAAACGAATTCACCCCTCCACTTT. The chain recombines TRBV25-1 with TRBJ1-6; D uncertain. Trimming cost V 8 bases and J 7 bases, with 12 bases left between them. The CDR3 is made up of 13 amino acids. The germline CDR1 and CDR2 sequences are MGHDK and SYGVNS.

The genes are TRBV7-9 and TRBJ2-3; D possibly corresponds to TRBD2 (5 bases). Between the trimmed V and J ends, which lost 6 bases and 3 bases, there was a span of 19 bases. The CDR3 length is 16 residues. Germline V gene data show CDR1 as SEHNR and CDR2 as FQNEAQ (reference sequence). The CDR3 nucleotides read TGTGCCAGCAGACCCCAACCCGGGGTTTGGACAGATACGCAGTATTTT. Translation: CASRPQPGVWTDTQYF.

This clonotype has at least ten counts. J is TRBJ2-5 and V is TRBV28; 16 bases agree with TRBD2. Losses at the gene ends were 6 bases for V and 2 bases for J; bases not matched to a gene: 6. The germline gives CDR1 MDHEN, CDR2 SYDVKM. The CDR3 length is 17 residues. In nucleotides, the CDR3 is TGTGCCAGCAGCCCGGGACTAGCGGGGGGGAATCAAGAGACCCAGTACTTC. Protein product: CASSPGLAGGNQETQYF.

This clonotype was observed a few times. This chain connects TRBV7-9 to TRBJ2-7; weak D call: TRBD1 (5 bases). Germline-derived CDR1 and CDR2 are SEHNR and FQNEAQ (reference sequence). The V and J ends lost 3 bases and 5 bases respectively, with 11 bases between them. This CDR3 spans 13 amino acids. The CDR3 here is CASSFAAGNEQYV. The CDR3 nucleotides are TGTGCCAGCAGCTTCGCCGCAGGGAACGAGCAGTACGTC.

This chain links TRBV27 with TRBJ1-2, with a possible D match to TRBD1 (5 bases). V was cut by 8 bases and J by 2 bases, with 12 bases left in between. The CDR3 is 13 amino acids. Germline V gene lookup returns CDR1 MNHEY and CDR2 SMNVEV (reference sequence). This CDR3 is CASRRGSNYGYTF. Here the CDR3 DNA reads TGTGCCAGCCGTCGGGGGAGCAACTATGGCTACACCTTC.

V gene TRBV7-6 combines with J gene TRBJ2-5; TRBD2 agrees at 8 bases. With 5 bases clipped from V and 7 bases from J, the junction kept 6 bases outside the gene matches. Germline V lookup: CDR1 SGHVS, CDR2 FNYEAQ. The CDR3 covers 13 residues. The DNA of the CDR3 is TGTGCCAGCAGCCCCGACCGGGAGGGGACCCAGTACTTC. Its translation: CASSPDREGTQYF.

This clonotype has only a few counts. The chain recombines TRBV10-3 with TRBJ2-2, with D unclear. The CDR3 totals 13 residues. V dropped 3 bases and J dropped 3 bases, with 5 bases sitting between them. Germline-derived CDR1 and CDR2 are ENHRY and SYGVKD. CDR3 sequence reads: CAISDSYTGELFF. In DNA form, the CDR3 reads TGTGCCATCAGTGACTCTTACACCGGGGAGCTGTTTTTT.

This clonotype was counted a single time. The chain links TRBV6-1 to TRBJ2-1; no reliable D call. Germline V CDR1 and CDR2: MNHNS, SASEGT. The CDR3 runs 15 residues. V was cut by 2 bases and J by 0 bases, with 8 bases left in between. The CDR3, as DNA: TGTGCCAGCAGTGAAACGAAGCCCTCCTACAATGAGCAGTTCTTC. This sequence encodes CASSETKPSYNEQFF.

This clonotype turned up a few times. The chain carries TRBV7-6 and TRBJ1-2; D is perhaps TRBD1 (5 bases). CDR3 length equals 14 residues. Germline CDR1 is SGHVS and CDR2 is FNYEAQ. The V end was cut by 5 bases, the J end by 5 bases, with 15 bases between. The CDR3 sequence is CASSPGGEWYGYTF. The CDR3 DNA follows: TGTGCCAGCAGCCCCGGGGGAGAATGGTATGGCTACACCTTC.

This clonotype was seen ten or more times. Here the CDR3 DNA reads TGTGCCAGCAGCTCCCGGGGTAGCGGGGCCTCCTACAATGAGCAGTTCTTC. It encodes CASSSRGSGASYNEQFF. V usage is TRBV7-8 and J usage is TRBJ2-1; 8 bases align to TRBD2. Germline V gene sequence: CDR1 SGHVS, CDR2 FQNEAQ. Trimming took 4 bases from V and 0 from J; bases not matched to a gene: 8. CDR3 length: 17 amino acids. Looking up the rest from reference TRBV7-8 and TRBJ2-1 gives the full variable domain: GAGVSQSPRYKVAKRGQDVALRCDPISGHVSLFWYQQALGQGPEFLTYFQNEAQLDKSGLPSDRFFAERPEGSVSTLKIQRTQQEDSAVYLCASSSRGSGASYNEQFFGPGTRLTVL.

This clonotype showed up many times. The chain combines TRBV7-2 with TRBJ2-7, with 10 bases aligning to TRBD2. The V gene's germline CDR1 is SGHTA and CDR2 FQGNSA. The CDR3 sequence is 17 residues long. V shed 0 bases and J 3 bases; nucleotides not matched to a gene: 8. The CDR3 region has the DNA TGTGCCAGCAGCTTAGCATCCCTACTAGCGGGGAACTACGAGCAGTACTTC. Encoded protein: CASSLASLLAGNYEQYF.

This clonotype has at least ten counts. CDR3 in DNA: TGTGCCAGTCGAGCGGGGACAGATACGCAGTATTTT. This encodes CASRAGTDTQYF. The V gene is TRBV28, the J gene TRBJ2-3; 7 bases are shared with TRBD2. This CDR3 region has 12 residues. CDR1 is MDHEN and CDR2 is SYDVKM in the germline V gene. The V and J ends lost 9 bases and 3 bases, in that order; junction bases with no gene match: 3.

The rearrangement joins TRBV27 to TRBJ2-2; tentative D call: TRBD2 (5 bases). V dropped 6 bases and J dropped 5 bases, with 19 bases sitting between them. CDR3 size: 16 residues. Germline V gives CDR1 MNHEY, CDR2 SMNVEV (reference sequence). The CDR3 DNA reads TGTGCCAGCAGCCCCAAACACCGGGGAAGAACCGGGGAGCTGTTTTTT. Protein product: CASSPKHRGRTGELFF.

The chain is built from TRBV20-1 and TRBJ2-2, with a tentative D call TRBD1 (6 bases). Trimming cost V 0 bases and J 5 bases, with 16 bases left between them. This CDR3 spans 16 amino acids. Germline assignment: CDR1 DFQATT and CDR2 SNEGSKA (reference sequence). CDR3 sequence: CSARDVGRGGTGELFF. Written as DNA, the CDR3 is TGCAGTGCTAGAGATGTGGGCAGGGGTGGTACCGGGGAGCTGTTTTTT.

The V and J genes are TRBV19 and TRBJ2-2; possibly TRBD1 for D (6 bases). The CDR3 has 15 residues. Germline CDR1 is LNHDA and CDR2 is SQIVND (reference sequence). The V gene lost 7 bases and the J gene lost 2 bases, with 14 bases spanning the gap. CDR3 amino acids: CASTRTASNTGELFF. The CDR3 nucleotides are TGTGCCAGTACCAGGACAGCTAGTAACACCGGGGAGCTGTTTTTT.